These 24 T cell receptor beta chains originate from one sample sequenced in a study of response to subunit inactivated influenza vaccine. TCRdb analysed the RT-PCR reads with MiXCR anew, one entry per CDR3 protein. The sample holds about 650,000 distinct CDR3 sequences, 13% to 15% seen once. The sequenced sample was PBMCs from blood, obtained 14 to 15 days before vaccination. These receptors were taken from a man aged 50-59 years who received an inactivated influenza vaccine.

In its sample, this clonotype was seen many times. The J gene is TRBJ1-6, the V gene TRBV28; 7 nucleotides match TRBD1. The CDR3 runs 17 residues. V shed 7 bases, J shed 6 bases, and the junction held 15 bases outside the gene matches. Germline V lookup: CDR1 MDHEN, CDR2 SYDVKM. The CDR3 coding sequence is TGTGCCAGCACTCTTCACCTGACAGGGTACCGTAATTCACCCCTCCACTTT. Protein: CASTLHLTGYRNSPLHF.

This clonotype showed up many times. The CDR3 region has the DNA TGCAGCGTTGGGTTGGTTTACAATGAGCAGTTCTTC. Its translation is CSVGLVYNEQFF. The chain couples TRBV29-1 to TRBJ2-1, with D hard to call. The CDR3 sequence is 12 residues long. The germline gives CDR1 SQVTM, CDR2 ANQGSEA. V gave up 4 bases and J gave up 4 bases, with 8 bases separating them.

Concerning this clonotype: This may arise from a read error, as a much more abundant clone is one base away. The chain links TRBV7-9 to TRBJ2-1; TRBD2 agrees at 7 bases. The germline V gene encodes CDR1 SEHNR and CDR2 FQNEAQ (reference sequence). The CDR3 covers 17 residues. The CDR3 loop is CASSPFSGHSSYNVQFF. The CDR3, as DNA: TGTGCCAGCAGCCCTTTTAGCGGGCATAGCTCCTACAATGTGCAGTTCTTC.

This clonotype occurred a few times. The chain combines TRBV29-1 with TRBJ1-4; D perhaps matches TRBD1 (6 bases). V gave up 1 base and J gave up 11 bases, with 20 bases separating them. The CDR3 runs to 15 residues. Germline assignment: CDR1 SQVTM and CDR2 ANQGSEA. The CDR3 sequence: CSVEATGLSPSKLFF. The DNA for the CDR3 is TGCAGCGTTGAAGCTACAGGGTTGTCTCCTTCGAAACTGTTTTTT.

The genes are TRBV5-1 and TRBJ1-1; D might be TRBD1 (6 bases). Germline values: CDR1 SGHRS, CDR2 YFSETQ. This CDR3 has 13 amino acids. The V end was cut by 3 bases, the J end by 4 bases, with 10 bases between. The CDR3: CASSWDIRTEAFF. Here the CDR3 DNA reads TGCGCCAGCAGCTGGGACATTCGCACTGAAGCTTTCTTT.

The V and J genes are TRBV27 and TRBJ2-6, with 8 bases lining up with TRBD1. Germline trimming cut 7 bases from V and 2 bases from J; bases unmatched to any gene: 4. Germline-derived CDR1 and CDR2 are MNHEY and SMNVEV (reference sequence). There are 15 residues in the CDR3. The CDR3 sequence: CASTLTGAGANVLTF. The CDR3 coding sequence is TGTGCCAGCACCCTGACAGGGGCTGGGGCCAACGTCCTGACTTTC.

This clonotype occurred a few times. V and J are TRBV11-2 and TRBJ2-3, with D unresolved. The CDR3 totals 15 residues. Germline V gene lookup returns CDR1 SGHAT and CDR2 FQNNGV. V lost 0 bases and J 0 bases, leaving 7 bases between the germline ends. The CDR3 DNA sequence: TGTGCCAGCAGCTTAGATCTAAGTAGCACAGATACGCAGTATTTT. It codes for CASSLDLSSTDTQYF. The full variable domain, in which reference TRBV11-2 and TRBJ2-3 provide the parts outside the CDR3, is EAGVAQSPRYKIIEKRQSVAFWCNPISGHATLYWYQQILGQGPKLLIQFQNNGVVDDSQLPKDRFSAERLKGVDSTLKIQPAKLEDSAVYLCASSLDLSSTDTQYFGPGTRLTVL.

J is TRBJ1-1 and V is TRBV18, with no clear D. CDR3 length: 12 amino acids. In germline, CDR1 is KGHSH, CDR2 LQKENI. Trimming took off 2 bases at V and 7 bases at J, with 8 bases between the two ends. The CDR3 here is CASSPGANEAFF. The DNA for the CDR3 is TGTGCCAGCTCACCAGGAGCCAATGAAGCTTTCTTT.

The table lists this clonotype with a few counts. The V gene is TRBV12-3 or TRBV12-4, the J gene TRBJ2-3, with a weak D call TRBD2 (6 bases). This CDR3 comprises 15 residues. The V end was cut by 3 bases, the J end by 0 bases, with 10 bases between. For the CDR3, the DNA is TGTGCCAGCAGTTTTTGGGGGGTTAGCACAGATACGCAGTATTTT. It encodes CASSFWGVSTDTQYF.

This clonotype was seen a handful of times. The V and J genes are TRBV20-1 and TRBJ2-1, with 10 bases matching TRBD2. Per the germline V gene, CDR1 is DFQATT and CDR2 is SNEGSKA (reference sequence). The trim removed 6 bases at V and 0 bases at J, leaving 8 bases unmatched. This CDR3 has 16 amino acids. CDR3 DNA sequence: TGCAGTGCCCGGCTAGCGGGAGTATACTCCTACAATGAGCAGTTCTTC. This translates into CSARLAGVYSYNEQFF.

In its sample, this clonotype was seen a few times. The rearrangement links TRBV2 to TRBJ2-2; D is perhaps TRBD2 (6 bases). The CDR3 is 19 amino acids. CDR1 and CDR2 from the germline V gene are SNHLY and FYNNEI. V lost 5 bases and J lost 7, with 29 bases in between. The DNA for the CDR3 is TGTGCCAGCAGTCTGATACTAGGGTCGGGAGTAGGACTGGGCGGGGAGCTGTTTTTT. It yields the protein CASSLILGSGVGLGGELFF.

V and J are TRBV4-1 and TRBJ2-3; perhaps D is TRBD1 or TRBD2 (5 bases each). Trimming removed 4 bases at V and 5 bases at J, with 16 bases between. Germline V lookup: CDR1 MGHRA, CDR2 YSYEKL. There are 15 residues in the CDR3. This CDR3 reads CASSRGPGNGDTQYF. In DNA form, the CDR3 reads TGCGCCAGCAGCCGGGGACCGGGGAACGGAGATACGCAGTATTTT.

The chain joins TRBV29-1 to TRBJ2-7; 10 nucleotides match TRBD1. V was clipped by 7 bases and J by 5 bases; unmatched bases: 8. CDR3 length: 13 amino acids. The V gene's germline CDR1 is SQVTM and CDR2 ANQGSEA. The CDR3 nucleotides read TGCAGCGGTTTGGACAGGGGGATGAACGAGCAGTACTTC. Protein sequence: CSGLDRGMNEQYF.

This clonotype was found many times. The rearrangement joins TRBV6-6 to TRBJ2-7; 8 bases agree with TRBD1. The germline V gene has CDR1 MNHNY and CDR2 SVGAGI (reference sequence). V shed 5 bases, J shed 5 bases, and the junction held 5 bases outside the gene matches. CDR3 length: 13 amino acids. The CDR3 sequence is CASSPQGANEQYF. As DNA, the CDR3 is TGTGCCAGCAGTCCCCAGGGGGCTAACGAGCAGTACTTC.

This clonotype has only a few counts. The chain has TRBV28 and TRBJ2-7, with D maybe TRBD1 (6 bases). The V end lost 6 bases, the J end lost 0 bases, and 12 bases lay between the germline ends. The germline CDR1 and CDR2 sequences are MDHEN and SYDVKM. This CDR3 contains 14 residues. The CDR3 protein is CASSRRQDSYEQYF. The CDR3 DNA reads TGTGCCAGCAGCCGACGACAGGACTCCTACGAGCAGTACTTC. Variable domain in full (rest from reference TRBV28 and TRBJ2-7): DVKVTQSSRYLVKRTGEKVFLECVQDMDHENMFWYRQDPGLGLRLIYFSYDVKMKEKGDIPEGYSVSREKKERFSLILESASTNQTSMYLCASSRRQDSYEQYFGPGTRLTVT.

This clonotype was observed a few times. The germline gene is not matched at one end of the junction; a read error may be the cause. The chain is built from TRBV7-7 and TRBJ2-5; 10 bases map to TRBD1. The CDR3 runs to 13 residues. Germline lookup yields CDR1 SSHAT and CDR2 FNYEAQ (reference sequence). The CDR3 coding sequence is TGTGCTAGCAGCTGGACAGGGGGTGAGACCCAGTACTTC. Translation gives CASSWTGGETQYF.

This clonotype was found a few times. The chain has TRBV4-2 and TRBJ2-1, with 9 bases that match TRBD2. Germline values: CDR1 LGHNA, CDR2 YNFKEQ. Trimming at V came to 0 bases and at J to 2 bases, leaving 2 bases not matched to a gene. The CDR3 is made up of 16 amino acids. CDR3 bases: TGTGCCAGCAGCCAAGAGCTAGCGGGGACCTACAATGAGCAGTTCTTC. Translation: CASSQELAGTYNEQFF.

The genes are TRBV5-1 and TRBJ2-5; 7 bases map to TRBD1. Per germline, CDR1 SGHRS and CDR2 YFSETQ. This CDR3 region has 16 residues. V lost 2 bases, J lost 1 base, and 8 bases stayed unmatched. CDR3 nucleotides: TGCGCCAGCAGCTTAATGGCAGGGGGTACCCAAGAGACCCAGTACTTC. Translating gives CASSLMAGGTQETQYF.

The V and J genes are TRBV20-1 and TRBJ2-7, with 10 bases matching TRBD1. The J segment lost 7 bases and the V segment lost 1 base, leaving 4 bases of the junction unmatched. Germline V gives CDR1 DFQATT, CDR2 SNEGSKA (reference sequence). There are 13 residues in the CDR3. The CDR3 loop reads CSARGQGAWEQYF. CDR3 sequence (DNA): TGCAGTGCTAGAGGACAGGGGGCGTGGGAGCAGTACTTC.

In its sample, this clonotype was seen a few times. The CDR3 bases are TGTGCCAGCTCACCCCGGGGATTACTTACAGAGACCCAGTACTTC. Amino acids: CASSPRGLLTETQYF. The chain is built from TRBV18 and TRBJ2-5, with a weak D call TRBD2 (5 bases). V was trimmed by 3 bases and J by 4 bases, leaving 15 bases between them. The CDR3 length is 15 residues. Germline-derived CDR1 and CDR2 are KGHSH and LQKENI.

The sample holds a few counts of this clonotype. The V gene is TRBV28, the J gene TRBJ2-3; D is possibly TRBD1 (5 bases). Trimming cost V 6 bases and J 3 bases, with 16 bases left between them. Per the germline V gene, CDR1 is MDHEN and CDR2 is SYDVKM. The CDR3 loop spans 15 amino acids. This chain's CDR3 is CASSAWPGWTDTQYF. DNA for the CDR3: TGTGCCAGCAGCGCATGGCCAGGGTGGACAGATACGCAGTATTTT.

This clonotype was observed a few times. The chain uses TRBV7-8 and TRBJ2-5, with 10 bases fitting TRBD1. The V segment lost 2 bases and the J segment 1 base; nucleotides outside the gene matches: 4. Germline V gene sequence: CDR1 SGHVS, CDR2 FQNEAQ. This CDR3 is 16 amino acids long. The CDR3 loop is CASSLPRTGGQETQYF. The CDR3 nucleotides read TGTGCCAGCAGCTTACCGAGGACAGGGGGCCAAGAGACCCAGTACTTC.

CDR3 amino acids: CASSSTGWDSQETQYF. The CDR3 DNA is TGTGCCAGCAGTTCGACAGGGTGGGACTCCCAAGAGACCCAGTACTTC. This sequence joins TRBV27 and TRBJ2-5; tentatively, D is TRBD1 (7 bases). Germline values: CDR1 MNHEY, CDR2 SMNVEV (reference sequence). This CDR3 is built from 16 residues. V lost 4 bases to trimming and J lost 1 base, with 16 bases between them.

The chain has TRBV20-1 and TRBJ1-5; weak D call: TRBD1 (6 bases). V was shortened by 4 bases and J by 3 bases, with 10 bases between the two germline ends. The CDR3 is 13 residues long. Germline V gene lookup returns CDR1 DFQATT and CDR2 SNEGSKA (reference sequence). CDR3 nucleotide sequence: TGCAGTGCTACGGACAGCTACAATCAGCCCCAGCATTTT. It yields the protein CSATDSYNQPQHF.